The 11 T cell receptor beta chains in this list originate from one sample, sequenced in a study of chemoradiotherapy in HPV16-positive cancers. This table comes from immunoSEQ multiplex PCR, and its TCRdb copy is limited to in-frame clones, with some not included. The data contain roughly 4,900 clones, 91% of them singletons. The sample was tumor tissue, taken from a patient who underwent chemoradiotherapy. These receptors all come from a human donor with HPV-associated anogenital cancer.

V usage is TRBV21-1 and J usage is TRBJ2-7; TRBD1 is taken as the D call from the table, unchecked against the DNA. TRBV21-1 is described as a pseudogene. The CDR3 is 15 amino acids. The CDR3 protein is CASARTGEPSYEQYF. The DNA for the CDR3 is TGTGCCAGCGCTCGAACAGGGGAGCCCTCCTACGAGCAGTACTTC.

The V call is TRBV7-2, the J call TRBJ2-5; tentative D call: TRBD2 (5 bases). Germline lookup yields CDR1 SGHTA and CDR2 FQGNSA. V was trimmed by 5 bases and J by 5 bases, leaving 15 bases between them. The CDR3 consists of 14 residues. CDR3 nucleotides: TGTGCCAGCAGCCCGAGCGGAGTGGGGGAGACCCAGTACTTC. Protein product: CASSPSGVGETQYF.

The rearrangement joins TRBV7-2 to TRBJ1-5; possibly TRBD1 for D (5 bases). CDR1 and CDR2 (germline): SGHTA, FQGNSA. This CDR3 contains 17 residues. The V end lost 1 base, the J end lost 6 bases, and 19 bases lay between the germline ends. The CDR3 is CASSLEGYRRGSQPQHF. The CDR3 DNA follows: TGTGCCAGCAGCTTAGAAGGGTACAGGAGAGGAAGTCAGCCCCAGCATTTT.

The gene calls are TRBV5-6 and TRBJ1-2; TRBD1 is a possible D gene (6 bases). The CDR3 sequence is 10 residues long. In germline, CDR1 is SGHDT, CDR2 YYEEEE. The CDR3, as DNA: TGTGCGTCAGGGGAAGATGGCTACACCTTC. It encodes CASGEDGYTF. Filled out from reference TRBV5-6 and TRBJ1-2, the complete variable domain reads DAGVTQSPTHLIKTRGQQVTLRCSPKSGHDTVSWYQQALGQGPQFIFQYYEEEERQRGNFPDRFSGHQFPNYSSELNVNALLLGDSALYLCASGEDGYTFGSGTRLTVV.

The CDR3 DNA sequence: TGTGCCACCAGCAGGGGAGGGCCCACCGGGGAGCTGTTTTTT. Residues: CATSRGGPTGELFF. V and J are TRBV15 and TRBJ2-2; 7 bases fit TRBD2. The germline V gene encodes CDR1 LNHNV and CDR2 YYDKDF (reference sequence). The trim removed 3 bases at V and 4 bases at J, leaving 2 bases unmatched. The CDR3 length is 14 residues.

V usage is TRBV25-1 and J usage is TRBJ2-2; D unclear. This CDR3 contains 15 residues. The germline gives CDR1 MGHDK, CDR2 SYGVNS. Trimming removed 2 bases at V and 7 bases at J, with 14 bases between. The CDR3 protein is CASSETQEVHGELFF. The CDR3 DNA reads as TGTGCCAGCAGTGAAACCCAAGAGGTCCACGGGGAGCTGTTTTTT. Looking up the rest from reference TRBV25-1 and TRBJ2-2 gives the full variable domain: EADIYQTPRYLVIGTGKKITLECSQTMGHDKMYWYQQDPGMELHLIHYSYGVNSTEKGDLSSESTVSRIRTEHFPLTLESARPSHTSQYLCASSETQEVHGELFFGEGSRLTVL.

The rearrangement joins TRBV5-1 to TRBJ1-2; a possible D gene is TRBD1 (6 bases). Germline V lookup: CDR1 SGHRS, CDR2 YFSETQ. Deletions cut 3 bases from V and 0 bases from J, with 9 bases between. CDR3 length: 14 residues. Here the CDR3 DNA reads TGCGCCAGCAGCTCACAGGGAGCTAACTATGGCTACACCTTC. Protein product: CASSSQGANYGYTF.

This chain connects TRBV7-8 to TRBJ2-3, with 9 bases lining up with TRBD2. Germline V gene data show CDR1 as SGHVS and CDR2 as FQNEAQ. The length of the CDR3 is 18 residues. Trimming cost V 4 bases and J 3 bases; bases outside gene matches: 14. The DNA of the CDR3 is TGTGCCAGCAGCTCTAGGGGGGTTGACCTAGCGGGGACAGATACGCAGTATTTT. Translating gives CASSSRGVDLAGTDTQYF.

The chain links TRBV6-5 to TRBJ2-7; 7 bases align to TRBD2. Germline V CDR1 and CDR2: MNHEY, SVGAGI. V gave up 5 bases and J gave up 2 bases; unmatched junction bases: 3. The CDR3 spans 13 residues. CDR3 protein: CASSRAGAYEQYF. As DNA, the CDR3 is TGTGCCAGCAGTAGGGCGGGGGCCTACGAGCAGTACTTC.

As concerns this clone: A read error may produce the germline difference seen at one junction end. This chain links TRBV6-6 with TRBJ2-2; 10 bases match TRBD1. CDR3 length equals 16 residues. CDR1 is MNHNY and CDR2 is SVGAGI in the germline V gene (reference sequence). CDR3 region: CASSYSGQGNPGELFF. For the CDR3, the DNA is TGTGCCAGCAGTTACTCGGGACAGGGGAACCCCGGGGAGCTGTTTTTT.

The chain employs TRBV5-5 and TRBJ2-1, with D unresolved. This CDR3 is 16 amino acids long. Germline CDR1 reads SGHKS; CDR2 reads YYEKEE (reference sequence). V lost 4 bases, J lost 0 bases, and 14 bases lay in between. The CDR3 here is CASSQGRSSSYNEQFF. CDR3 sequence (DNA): TGTGCCAGCAGCCAAGGAAGGTCAAGCTCCTACAATGAGCAGTTCTTC.